These 30 T cell receptor beta chains were all obtained from the same sample, sequenced in a study of vaccination effects on CD4 cells after COVID-19. Their antigens are not known. Having been cultured for about 10 days, the cells underwent CD4+ T cell isolation. The person had PCR-confirmed SARS-CoV-2 infection between March and December 2020. Vaccine administered to participants consisted of two doses of either BNT162b2 or mRNA-1273. Profiled with immunoSEQ multiplex PCR; TCRdb holds only in-frame clones, not every one. This table holds about 46,000 clones, around 70% found once. Source: CD4+ T cells from PBMCs cultured without peptide, taken after COVID-19 vaccination. All receptors derive from a human donor who had a prior SARS-CoV-2 infection.

The chain couples TRBV4-2 to TRBJ1-3; 7 bases agree with TRBD1. The ends lost 0 bases at V and 4 bases at J; junction bases unmatched: 6. Per germline, CDR1 LGHNA and CDR2 YNFKEQ. This CDR3 contains 16 residues. The CDR3 here is CASSQETGVIGNTIYF. As DNA, the CDR3 is TGTGCCAGCAGCCAAGAAACAGGGGTAATCGGAAACACCATATATTTT.

The chain uses TRBV12-3 or TRBV12-4 and TRBJ2-7; perhaps TRBD2 as D (6 bases). V dropped 4 bases and J dropped 4 bases, with 11 bases sitting between them. The length of the CDR3 is 13 residues. The CDR3 loop reads CASSWGEVYEQYF. The CDR3 bases are TGTGCCAGCAGTTGGGGGGAGGTATACGAGCAGTACTTC.

The gene calls are TRBV25-1 and TRBJ2-1; D is tentatively TRBD1 or TRBD2 (5 bases each). Trimming cost V 7 bases and J 16 bases, with 17 bases left between them. Germline V gives CDR1 MGHDK, CDR2 SYGVNS. The CDR3 totals 11 residues. The CDR3 nucleotides read TGTGCCAGCATCCGGGGCTCCTCAATTTTCTTC. It yields the protein CASIRGSSIFF.

The V call is TRBV30, the J call TRBJ1-6; TRBD1 is a possible D gene (5 bases). V was cut by 2 bases and J by 8 bases, with 16 bases left in between. Germline V gives CDR1 GTSNPN, CDR2 SVGIG (reference sequence). This CDR3 has 15 amino acids. CDR3 in DNA: TGTGCCTGGAGTCCCATGGGGGATCGGGATTCACCCCTCCACTTT. Protein product: CAWSPMGDRDSPLHF.

This sequence joins TRBV11-1 and TRBJ2-3, with no clear D. This CDR3 has 15 residues. V lost 0 bases and J lost 2, with 9 bases in between. Germline values: CDR1 SGHAT, CDR2 FQDESV (reference sequence). CDR3 nucleotides: TGTGCCAGCAGCTTAGCTCCGGACGACACAGATACGCAGTATTTT. Translating it yields CASSLAPDDTDTQYF.

This sequence joins TRBV9 and TRBJ2-2; 10 bases agree with TRBD1. Unmatched junction bases numbered 2, after V lost 3 bases and J lost 3 bases. In germline, CDR1 is SGDLS, CDR2 YYNGEE. The CDR3 loop spans 15 amino acids. The CDR3 is CASSADRGDTGELFF. CDR3 bases: TGTGCCAGCAGCGCGGACAGGGGGGACACCGGGGAGCTGTTTTTT.

The chain uses TRBV2 and TRBJ2-5; TRBD1 matches 12 bases. Germline V gives CDR1 SNHLY, CDR2 FYNNEI. The ends lost 9 bases at V and 5 bases at J; junction bases unmatched: 7. CDR3 length: 14 residues. The CDR3 nucleotides read TGTGCCAGATCCCGGGACAGGGGGCGTGAGACCCAGTACTTC. Protein: CARSRDRGRETQYF. Full variable domain (missing parts from reference TRBV2 and TRBJ2-5): EPEVTQTPSHQVTQMGQEVILRCVPISNHLYFYWYRQILGQKVEFLVSFYNNEISEKSEIFDDQFSVERPDGSNFTLKIRSTKLEDSAMYFCARSRDRGRETQYFGPGTRLLVL.

In its sample, this clone was seen once. This chain connects TRBV9 to TRBJ2-3, with D tentatively TRBD2 (6 bases). Germline V lookup: CDR1 SGDLS, CDR2 YYNGEE. V dropped 5 bases and J dropped 0 bases, with 16 bases sitting between them. The CDR3 contains 16 residues. This CDR3 is CASRPSLASSTDTQYF. CDR3 DNA: TGTGCCAGCAGACCCAGTCTAGCGTCTAGCACAGATACGCAGTATTTT.

The chain is built from TRBV6-5 and TRBJ1-2; D possibly corresponds to TRBD1 (5 bases). The CDR3 consists of 14 residues. Germline assignment: CDR1 MNHEY and CDR2 SVGAGI. V shed 7 bases and J shed 2 bases, with 14 bases lying between them. CDR3 in amino acids: CASTLTQANYGYTF. DNA of the CDR3: TGTGCCAGCACTCTAACACAGGCGAACTATGGCTACACCTTC.

V gene TRBV5-6 combines with J gene TRBJ2-1; 7 nucleotides align to TRBD2. The CDR3 consists of 14 residues. V shed 2 bases and J 8 bases; nucleotides not matched to a gene: 7. The germline V gene has CDR1 SGHDT and CDR2 YYEEEE. CDR3 loop: CASSLAGPMDEQFF. As DNA, the CDR3 is TGTGCCAGCAGCTTAGCGGGGCCTATGGATGAGCAGTTCTTC.

The chain combines TRBV6-1 with TRBJ1-2; the D is unclear. CDR1 and CDR2 (germline): MNHNS, SASEGT. This CDR3 spans 13 amino acids. V lost 3 bases and J 6 bases, leaving 11 bases between the germline ends. The CDR3 sequence is CASSDDDWDGYTF. For the CDR3, the DNA is TGTGCCAGCAGTGACGATGATTGGGATGGCTACACCTTC.

The genes are TRBV19 and TRBJ1-5; D remains unclear. Between the trimmed V and J ends, which lost 3 bases and 0 bases, there was a span of 9 bases. The CDR3 is 15 residues long. Looked up from germline, CDR1 is LNHDA and CDR2 is SQIVND (reference sequence). CDR3 bases: TGTGCCAGTAGTATTAGAGAATATAGCAATCAGCCCCAGCATTTT. Its protein is CASSIREYSNQPQHF.

This rearrangement joins TRBV15 to TRBJ1-1; D gene uncertain. The germline gives CDR1 LNHNV, CDR2 YYDKDF (reference sequence). The CDR3 sequence is 14 residues long. V was trimmed by 0 bases and J by 3 bases, leaving 8 bases between them. CDR3 nucleotides: TGTGCCACCAGCAGAGATAAGGGTCACACTGAAGCTTTCTTT. Translation: CATSRDKGHTEAFF.

V and J are TRBV5-6 and TRBJ1-1; D is ambiguous. Trimming took off 0 bases at V and 3 bases at J, with 12 bases between the two ends. The CDR3 is made up of 15 amino acids. Germline V lookup: CDR1 SGHDT, CDR2 YYEEEE. CDR3: CASSLGMGKDTEAFF. Written as DNA, the CDR3 is TGTGCCAGCAGCTTGGGGATGGGGAAAGACACTGAAGCTTTCTTT.

Only a few counts were recorded for this clone. The rearrangement links TRBV6-6 to TRBJ2-7, with 7 positions matching TRBD2. The ends lost 5 bases at V and 0 bases at J; junction bases unmatched: 13. Per the germline V gene, CDR1 is MNHNY and CDR2 is SVGAGI (reference sequence). The CDR3 totals 17 residues. The CDR3: CASSPTWGGLPSYEQYF. Here the CDR3 DNA reads TGTGCCAGCAGTCCCACCTGGGGGGGGTTGCCCTCCTACGAGCAGTACTTC.

This chain joins TRBV1 and TRBJ2-7; the tabulated D call, TRBD2, remains unverified against the DNA. TRBV1 is flagged as a pseudogene. This CDR3 is built from 13 residues. The CDR3 DNA follows: TGCACCAGCAGCCCGAGTAGAGCCTACGAGCAGTACTTC. Translating gives CTSSPSRAYEQYF.

This sequence joins TRBV4-1 and TRBJ2-3; D remains ambiguous. The CDR3 spans 14 residues. Trimming left V 0 bases short and J 4 bases short, with 8 bases between. Germline assignment: CDR1 MGHRA and CDR2 YSYEKL. In DNA form, the CDR3 reads TGCGCCAGCAGCCAAGATGGCTTGGCAGATACGCAGTATTTT. It encodes CASSQDGLADTQYF.

V gene TRBV30 combines with J gene TRBJ1-3; D ambiguous. Looked up from germline, CDR1 is GTSNPN and CDR2 is SVGIG (reference sequence). With 0 bases removed from V and 4 bases from J, the gap between germline ends came to 7 bases. This CDR3 is 13 amino acids long. CDR3 amino acids: CAWSVGSGNTIYF. CDR3 bases: TGTGCCTGGAGTGTCGGTTCCGGAAACACCATATATTTT.

V gene TRBV30 combines with J gene TRBJ2-3; D may be TRBD1 (6 bases). V was shortened by 6 bases and J by 5 bases, with 15 bases between the two germline ends. Germline CDR1 GTSNPN, CDR2 SVGIG (reference sequence). The CDR3 has 13 residues. CDR3 coding DNA: TGTGCCTGTACAGGGAAGTCTGGAGATACGCAGTATTTT. It encodes CACTGKSGDTQYF.

This clone was seen just once. The chain joins TRBV7-3 to TRBJ2-6; D gene ambiguous. This CDR3 comprises 15 residues. CDR1 SGHTA and CDR2 FQGTGA come from the germline V gene. V lost 4 bases and J 0 bases, leaving 7 bases between the germline ends. The CDR3 is CASSSRRSGANVLTF. In nucleotides, the CDR3 is TGTGCCAGCAGCTCACGGCGCTCTGGGGCCAACGTCCTGACTTTC.

Only one count was recorded for this clone. The chain links TRBV7-2 to TRBJ2-5; D is unresolved. Trimming took 1 base from V and 2 from J, leaving 11 bases between them. Per germline, CDR1 SGHTA and CDR2 FQGNSA. The CDR3 length is 15 residues. The CDR3 DNA reads as TGTGCCAGCAGCTTAGACGTGACAACACAAGAGACCCAGTACTTC. As protein: CASSLDVTTQETQYF.

The chain couples TRBV7-8 to TRBJ2-7; 8 nucleotides line up with TRBD2. There are 16 residues in the CDR3. The V gene end was trimmed by 1 base and the J gene end by 1 base; junction bases not matched to a gene: 6. Germline V gives CDR1 SGHVS, CDR2 FQNEAQ. The CDR3 loop reads CASSLEFGGGSYEQYF. DNA for the CDR3: TGTGCCAGCAGCTTAGAGTTTGGCGGGGGGTCCTACGAGCAGTACTTC.

The chain recombines TRBV2 with TRBJ2-5, with TRBD1 matching 8 bases. The J segment lost 3 bases and the V segment lost 5 bases, leaving 8 bases of the junction unmatched. The germline V gene encodes CDR1 SNHLY and CDR2 FYNNEI. CDR3 size: 15 residues. For the CDR3, the DNA is TGTGCCAGCAGTTGGGACAGGATATGGAAAGAGACCCAGTACTTC. Its protein is CASSWDRIWKETQYF.

The J gene is TRBJ1-4, the V gene TRBV5-4; 9 bases match TRBD1. Trimming took 0 bases from V and 8 from J; bases not matched to a gene: 5. The CDR3 is made up of 15 amino acids. Looked up from germline, CDR1 is SGHNT and CDR2 is YYREEE (reference sequence). The CDR3 nucleotides read TGTGCCAGCAGCTTGGGGGGACAGGGTCTAGAAAAACTGTTTTTT. Protein sequence: CASSLGGQGLEKLFF.

This clone was seen only once. The genes are TRBV30 and TRBJ1-6; TRBD1 might be the D (6 bases). Germline-derived CDR1 and CDR2 are GTSNPN and SVGIG (reference sequence). V dropped 1 base and J dropped 4 bases, with 11 bases sitting between them. The CDR3 contains 15 residues. DNA of the CDR3: TGTGCCTGGAGTGCCCAGACAGGTTATAATTCACCCCTCCACTTT. It codes for CAWSAQTGYNSPLHF.

The chain combines TRBV5-6 with TRBJ1-2; D not certain. V was shortened by 6 bases and J by 7 bases, with 13 bases between the two germline ends. The CDR3 is made up of 12 amino acids. Germline CDR1 and CDR2: SGHDT and YYEEEE. CDR3 DNA: TGTGCCAGCACCGGTTTGGTGGGTGGCTACACCTTC. This encodes CASTGLVGGYTF.

By share of the sample, this clone is medium-sized. The rearrangement joins TRBV9 to TRBJ1-6; D is perhaps TRBD1 (6 bases). V was pared by 4 bases and J by 9 bases, with 17 bases between. The CDR3 extends over 15 amino acids. Per germline, CDR1 SGDLS and CDR2 YYNGEE. This chain's CDR3 is CASSFTGLGGSPLHF. CDR3 coding DNA: TGTGCCAGCAGCTTCACAGGGTTGGGGGGTTCACCCCTCCACTTT. The full variable domain, completed using reference TRBV9 and TRBJ1-6, is DSGVTQTPKHLITATGQRVTLRCSPRSGDLSVYWYQQSLDQGLQFLIQYYNGEERAKGNILERFSAQQFPDLHSELNLSSLELGDSALYFCASSFTGLGGSPLHFGNGTRLTVT.

The chain combines TRBV29-1 with TRBJ1-3; D perhaps matches TRBD1 (5 bases). V was trimmed by 6 bases and J by 2 bases, leaving 8 bases between them. Germline V gene lookup returns CDR1 SQVTM and CDR2 ANQGSEA. CDR3 size: 12 residues. Here the CDR3 DNA reads TGCAGCGTGACAGTGGCTGGAAACACCATATATTTT. Protein sequence: CSVTVAGNTIYF.

V gene TRBV5-5 combines with J gene TRBJ2-3; 12 bases fit TRBD2. Germline V gene sequence: CDR1 SGHKS, CDR2 YYEKEE (reference sequence). V was clipped by 4 bases and J by 2 bases; unmatched bases: 5. CDR3 size: 16 residues. The CDR3 loop is CASSTGLAGLTDTQYF. DNA for the CDR3: TGTGCCAGCAGCACAGGACTAGCGGGACTCACAGATACGCAGTATTTT.

The CDR3 nucleotides are TGTGCCAGCAGCGTCACGCAGATAAGCTCCTACGAGCAGTACTTC. Translated: CASSVTQISSYEQYF. This chain connects TRBV11-3 to TRBJ2-7; D is unresolved. Deletions cut 5 bases from V and 0 bases from J, with 14 bases between. The CDR3 has 15 amino acids. Germline V gives CDR1 SGHNT, CDR2 YENEEA. The variable domain in full, completed from reference TRBV11-3 and TRBJ2-7, reads EAGVVQSPRYKIIEKKQPVAFWCNPISGHNTLYWYLQNLGQGPELLIRYENEEAVDDSQLPKDRFSAERLKGVDSTLKIQPAELGDSAVYLCASSVTQISSYEQYFGPGTRLTVT.